This T cell receptor beta chain originates from a study of T cells in Graves' hyperthyroidism and ophthalmopathy. RNA transcripts yielded amplified TCR beta CDR3 regions. An initial round of RT-PCR targeting the TCR CDR3 relied on the HTBI primer set. TCRdb recomputed calls from the multiplex PCR reads with MiXCR, one row per CDR3 protein. Here the sample spans approximately 410,000 distinct CDR3 sequences, roughly 13% being singletons. Lactation, pregnancy, other autoimmune disease or uncontrolled infection excluded patients. The specimen sequenced was blood. The receptor's source is a woman aged 18-29 years with Graves' hyperthyroidism.

The chain's CDR3 is CASSMTTGSSYNEQFF. As DNA, the CDR3 is TGTGCCAGTAGTATGACTACAGGGAGCTCCTACAATGAGCAGTTCTTC. V is TRBV19 and J is TRBJ2-1, with D possibly being TRBD1 (6 bases). CDR1 is LNHDA, CDR2 SQIVND, per germline (reference sequence). The CDR3 has 16 residues. V was shortened by 3 bases and J by 0 bases, with 12 bases between the two germline ends.